Below, one T cell receptor (beta chain) is given with its context. This receptor's antigen is unknown. No per-base quality is available; no much larger clone lies one base away. Stable Graves' hyperthyroidism was defined as no progression to ophthalmopathy during 18 months of follow-up. Hyperthyroidism patients were newly diagnosed, with disease duration under 2 months, and aged 18 to 65 years. The study excluded patients with uncontrolled infections, other autoimmune diseases, pregnancy or lactation. Diagnoses relied on clinical symptoms, serum thyroxine and TRAb, thyroid ultrasound and orbital computed tomography. PBMCs were isolated from approximately 10 ml of fresh peripheral blood by Ficoll-Paque density gradient centrifugation. Trizol reagent was used to extract total RNA, and RNA quality was then checked on an Agilent 2100 Bioanalyzer. TCR beta CDR3 regions were amplified from RNA transcripts. The first round of RT-PCR for the TCR CDR3 was performed with the HTBI primer set and the Qiagen OneStep RT-PCR kit. Libraries were constructed in a second round of multiplex PCR, after which size selection and purification were carried out. Libraries were sequenced paired-end with 100 bp reads on an Illumina HiSeq2000. In the original analysis: SOAPnuke was used to process the raw data, removing reads that contained adapters or uncalled bases, had a mean Phred below 15, or lacked an exact match to the constant primer or identifier. COPE v1.2.5 was used to merge the high-quality paired reads, and each unique nucleotide sequence was defined as a clonotype. MiTCR v1.1 was used to align clonotypes to the IMGT TRBV, TRBD and TRBJ reference segments. The analysis was restricted to V-J combinations with a frequency above 0.0001, which together covered 99.2% of the repertoires. The TCS score was defined as F50 (clonal expansion) divided by E x V (chaos), with BLOSUM62-based TCRdist calculated between CDR3 peptides within each V-J. Welch's t-statistics and random forest reduced 500 to 650 V-J features to 13, which were used in a naive Bayes classifier (R e1071). TCRdb reprocessing: public reads trimmed at Q25 with fastp, clones called with MiXCR, in-frame beta chains kept. Each CDR3 protein appears once, grouped with its most common genes and DNA. The V and J calls come from TCRdb's annotation, not from the publication. The sample contains about 690,000 distinct CDR3 sequences, roughly 17% of them found a single time. The ten largest clones represent around 16% of the sample.

The source of the sample is a study of T cells in Graves' hyperthyroidism and ophthalmopathy (dated by TCRdb to the late 2010s). With regard to the full study: Peripheral blood samples were taken at initial diagnosis, before any treatment was given. A discovery cohort of about 100 patients, approximately 44 with Graves' ophthalmopathy and 55 to 60 with stable Graves' hyperthyroidism, was used to find distinguishing TCR V-J signatures. Prospective prediction of ophthalmopathy was tested in an independent validation cohort of under 20 hyperthyroidism patients and around 16 patients who later progressed to ophthalmopathy. For training and testing, the 80 to 100 patients in the discovery cohort were randomly divided in a 7:3 ratio. Thyroid tissue and blood T-cell repertoires from about six Graves' hyperthyroidism patients were also compared in the study. After blood sampling, hyperthyroidism patients were treated with methimazole at a starting dose of 30 mg daily, and ophthalmopathy patients were treated with high-dose intravenous methylprednisolone. The paper reports TCR Vbeta CDR3 sequencing of some 140 peripheral blood samples: under 45 ophthalmopathy, fewer than 80 hyperthyroidism and 17 progressor patients. Findings and caveats that apply to the study as a whole: Sample size was not statistically predetermined, and blinding of investigators to group allocation was not performed. Blood samples also contained most of the expanded thyroid clonotypes (frequency above 0.001), which suggests that blood repertoires may reflect thyroid immune responses. In cross-validation, a model built on a 13 V-J signature told ophthalmopathy apart from stable hyperthyroidism with approximately 91% sensitivity and roughly 82% specificity, and in testing the same model reached 80%/75%. In validation, the model predicted progression to ophthalmopathy a median of approximately 6.6 months before onset, with roughly 70% sensitivity and about 72% specificity.

Sequencing was performed on blood. This receptor was identified in a man between 50 and 59 years old with Graves' hyperthyroidism.

The CDR3 reads as follows: CASSSDGGTERGYTF. The nucleotide sequence reads TGTGCCAGTAGTTCCGACGGGGGGACAGAGAGAGGCTACACCTTC. The sequence joins TRBV19 to TRBJ1-2, and TRBD1 matches 7 of the central bases. CDR1 is given as LNHDA and CDR2 as SQIVND, both from the germline V gene (reference sequence). From the cysteine through the phenylalanine, the CDR3 covers 15 amino acids. The retained sequence is limited to the CDR3, 45 bases, with the frame set at the first base. Trimming leaves V shorter by 5 bases and J shorter by 8 bases, with the junction holding 14 bases beyond the gene matches.